This T cell receptor (beta chain) was sequenced for a study of T cell changes during pregnancy in multiple sclerosis. V was clipped by 3 bases and J by 8 bases, with 10 bases between them. Germline-derived CDR1 and CDR2 are DFQATT and SNEGSKA (reference sequence). This CDR3 is built from 11 residues. Clones were read by immunoSEQ multiplex PCR, and TCRdb kept only the in-frame ones, dropping some. Of some 42,000 clones listed, roughly nine tenths are singletons. V and J are TRBV20-1 and TRBJ1-2, with D perhaps TRBD1 (6 bases). The clonotype comes from a female donor with multiple sclerosis, enrolled in a pregnancy study. The sample consisted of CD4+ T cells from peripheral blood mononuclear cells, taken after pregnancy. CDR3 sequence reads: CSASRDNGYTF. For the CDR3, the DNA is TGCAGTGCTAGCCGGGACAACGGCTACACCTTC.